This TCR beta chain was sequenced in a study of shared clonotypes between healthy human individuals. The CDR3 covers 17 residues. Trimming took off 4 bases at V and 4 bases at J, with 21 bases between the two ends. From germline, CDR1 is SGHNT and CDR2 YYREEE (reference sequence). Deep was the level at which the assay was run. Here immunoSEQ multiplex PCR was the method, and the copy in TCRdb shows in-frame clones only, minus some. Of some 490,000 clones listed, over 75% are singletons. This sequence originates from a woman aged 40 to 50 in good health. Some clones in this sample may be carry-over from other donors' samples. The chain links TRBV5-4 to TRBJ2-1; perhaps TRBD1 as D (6 bases). The specimen sequenced was PBMCs. The CDR3 bases are TGTGCCAGCAGCCCGGACAGCCCTCATCCCGTGTACAATGAGCAGTTCTTC. Amino acid sequence: CASSPDSPHPVYNEQFF.